This T cell receptor beta chain was obtained from a study of T cell responses to AZD1222 COVID-19 vaccine. Profiled with immunoSEQ multiplex PCR; TCRdb holds only in-frame clones, not every one. The data show 210,000 or so clones, just over 90% seen once. The input for sequencing was peripheral blood, taken on day 0 of MenACWY control vaccination. The TCR comes from an adult in good health.

CDR3 nucleotide sequence: TGCGCCAGCAGCTCTGAGGACGGAAATAACTATGGCTACACCTTC. It yields the protein CASSSEDGNNYGYTF. The chain has TRBV5-1 and TRBJ1-2; no clear D gene. V was cut by 3 bases and J by 1 base, with 13 bases left in between. The germline gives CDR1 SGHRS, CDR2 YFSETQ. The CDR3 sequence is 15 residues long. The variable domain in full, completed from reference TRBV5-1 and TRBJ1-2, reads KAGVTQTPRYLIKTRGQQVTLSCSPISGHRSVSWYQQTPGQGLQFLFEYFSETQRNKGNFPGRFSGRQFSNSRSEMNVSTLELGDSALYLCASSSEDGNNYGYTFGSGTRLTVV.